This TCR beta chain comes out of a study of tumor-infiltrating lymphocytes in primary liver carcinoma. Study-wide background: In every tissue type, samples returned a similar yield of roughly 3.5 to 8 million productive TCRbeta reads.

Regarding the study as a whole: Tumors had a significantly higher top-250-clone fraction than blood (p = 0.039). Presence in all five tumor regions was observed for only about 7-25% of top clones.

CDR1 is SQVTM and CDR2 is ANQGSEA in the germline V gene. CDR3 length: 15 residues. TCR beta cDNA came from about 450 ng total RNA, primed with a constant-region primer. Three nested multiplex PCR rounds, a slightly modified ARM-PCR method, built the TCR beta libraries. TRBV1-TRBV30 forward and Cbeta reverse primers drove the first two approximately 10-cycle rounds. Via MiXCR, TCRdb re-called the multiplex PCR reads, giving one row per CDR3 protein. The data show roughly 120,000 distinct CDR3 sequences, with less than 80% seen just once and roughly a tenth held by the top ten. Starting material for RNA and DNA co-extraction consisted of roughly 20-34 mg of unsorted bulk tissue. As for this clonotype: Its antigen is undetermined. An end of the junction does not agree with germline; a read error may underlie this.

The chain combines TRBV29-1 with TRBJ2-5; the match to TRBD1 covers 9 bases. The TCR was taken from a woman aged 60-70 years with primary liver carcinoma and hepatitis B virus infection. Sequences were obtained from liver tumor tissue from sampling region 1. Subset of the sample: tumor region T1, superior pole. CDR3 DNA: TGCAGAGTTGGTTCTGTGGGACAGGGTCTAGAGACCCAGTACTTC. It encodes CRVGSVGQGLETQYF.